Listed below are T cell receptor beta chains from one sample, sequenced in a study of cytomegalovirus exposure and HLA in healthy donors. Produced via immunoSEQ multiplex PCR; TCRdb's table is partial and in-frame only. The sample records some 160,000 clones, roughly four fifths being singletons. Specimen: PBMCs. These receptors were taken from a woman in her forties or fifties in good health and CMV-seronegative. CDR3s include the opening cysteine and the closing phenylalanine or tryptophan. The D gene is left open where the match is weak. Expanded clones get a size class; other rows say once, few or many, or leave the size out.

cdr3_aa: CASSFSAEDQETQYF
cdr3_nt: TGTGCCAGCAGTTTCTCAGCAGAGGACCAAGAGACCCAGTACTTC
d_call: -
clone_size: -
j_call: TRBJ2-5
v_call: TRBV28

cdr3_aa: CSARSGLADNEQFF
cdr3_nt: TGCAGCGCTAGATCGGGACTAGCGGACAATGAGCAGTTCTTC
d_call: TRBD2
clone_size: -
j_call: TRBJ2-1
v_call: TRBV29-1

cdr3_aa: CASSYSDRFYGYTF
cdr3_nt: TGTGCCAGCAGTTACTCGGACAGGTTCTATGGCTACACCTTC
d_call: TRBD1
clone_size: -
j_call: TRBJ1-2
v_call: TRBV6-5

cdr3_aa: CASSPSDTRKLFF
cdr3_nt: TGTGCCAGCTCACCGTCGGACACCCGAAAACTGTTTTTT
d_call: -
clone_size: -
j_call: TRBJ1-4
v_call: TRBV18

cdr3_aa: CASSLTGVDGELFF
cdr3_nt: TGTGCCAGCAGCTTGACAGGGGTTGACGGGGAGCTGTTTTTT
d_call: TRBD1
clone_size: -
j_call: TRBJ2-2
v_call: TRBV7-8

cdr3_aa: CASSADRGVQNEQFF
cdr3_nt: TGTGCCAGCAGCGCAGACAGGGGTGTACAAAATGAGCAGTTCTTC
d_call: TRBD1
clone_size: -
j_call: TRBJ2-1
v_call: TRBV7-2

cdr3_aa: CASTLQGLAGVAQYF
cdr3_nt: TGTGCCAGCACTTTACAGGGACTAGCGGGAGTAGCGCAGTATTTT
d_call: TRBD2
clone_size: -
j_call: TRBJ2-3
v_call: TRBV2

cdr3_aa: CASSLVVKQNTGELFF
cdr3_nt: TGTGCCAGCAGCTTGGTTGTGAAACAGAACACCGGGGAGCTGTTTTTT
d_call: -
clone_size: once
j_call: TRBJ2-2
v_call: TRBV5-6

cdr3_aa: CASSRLGRQGLYGYTF
cdr3_nt: TGTGCCAGCAGTCGATTGGGGAGACAGGGGTTATATGGCTACACCTTC
d_call: TRBD1
clone_size: once
j_call: TRBJ1-2
v_call: TRBV27

cdr3_aa: CASRQGPSYNEQFF
cdr3_nt: TGTGCCAGTAGACAGGGCCCCTCCTACAATGAGCAGTTCTTC
d_call: -
clone_size: -
j_call: TRBJ2-1
v_call: TRBV19

cdr3_aa: CASSLAGQVFSDTQYF
cdr3_nt: TGTGCCAGCAGCTTAGCAGGCCAGGTATTTTCAGATACGCAGTATTTT
d_call: -
clone_size: few
j_call: TRBJ2-3
v_call: TRBV7-6

cdr3_aa: CASRSGGDQPQHF
cdr3_nt: TGCGCCAGCAGGAGCGGGGGGGATCAGCCCCAGCATTTT
d_call: -
clone_size: -
j_call: TRBJ1-5
v_call: TRBV5-1

cdr3_aa: CASTETGYHEQYF
cdr3_nt: TGCGCCAGCACCGAGACAGGGTACCACGAGCAGTACTTC
d_call: TRBD1
clone_size: -
j_call: TRBJ2-7
v_call: TRBV5-1

cdr3_aa: CASSYPRGTTQETQYF
cdr3_nt: TGTGCCAGCAGTTACCCTCGGGGGACTACTCAAGAGACCCAGTACTTC
d_call: TRBD2
clone_size: few
j_call: TRBJ2-5
v_call: TRBV6-5

cdr3_aa: CASSQSRVETQYF
cdr3_nt: TGTGCCAGCAGCCAAAGCCGGGTAGAGACCCAGTACTTC
d_call: -
clone_size: -
j_call: TRBJ2-5
v_call: TRBV5-4

cdr3_aa: CASSLGVGTYSGNTIYF
cdr3_nt: TGTGCTAGCAGCTTAGGAGTGGGGACTTACTCTGGAAACACCATATATTTT
d_call: -
clone_size: -
j_call: TRBJ1-3
v_call: TRBV7-7

cdr3_aa: CASSLDQGSGELFF
cdr3_nt: TGTGCCAGCAGCTTGGACCAGGGGTCCGGGGAGCTGTTTTTT
d_call: -
clone_size: -
j_call: TRBJ2-2
v_call: TRBV5-4

cdr3_aa: CASSGGGGYTF
cdr3_nt: TGTGCCAGCAGCGGGGGGGGTGGCTACACCTTC
d_call: -
clone_size: -
j_call: TRBJ1-2
v_call: TRBV6-5

cdr3_aa: CASSKSRGDQPQHF
cdr3_nt: TGTGCCAGCAGCAAGTCCCGGGGGGATCAGCCCCAGCATTTT
d_call: -
clone_size: -
j_call: TRBJ1-5
v_call: TRBV6-5

cdr3_aa: CASSLRGQGDTIYF
cdr3_nt: TGTGCCAGCAGTCTCAGAGGACAGGGGGACACCATATATTTT
d_call: TRBD1
clone_size: -
j_call: TRBJ1-3
v_call: TRBV28

cdr3_aa: CAWEPSGGETQYF
cdr3_nt: TGTGCCTGGGAGCCTAGTGGTGGGGAGACCCAGTACTTC
d_call: -
clone_size: -
j_call: TRBJ2-5
v_call: TRBV30

cdr3_aa: CSDSLNTEAFF
cdr3_nt: TGCAGCGACAGTCTCAACACTGAAGCTTTCTTT
d_call: -
clone_size: -
j_call: TRBJ1-1
v_call: TRBV20-1

cdr3_aa: CASSLSNRYSGANVLTF
cdr3_nt: TGTGCCAGCTCACTCAGTAACAGGTACTCTGGGGCCAACGTCCTGACTTTC
d_call: -
clone_size: -
j_call: TRBJ2-6
v_call: TRBV18

cdr3_aa: CASVAGGFSYNEQFF
cdr3_nt: TGTGCCAGCGTAGCGGGGGGGTTCTCCTACAATGAGCAGTTCTTC
d_call: TRBD2
clone_size: -
j_call: TRBJ2-1
v_call: TRBV11-1

cdr3_aa: CASSQDKTGRVTGNTIYF
cdr3_nt: TGCGCCAGCAGCCAAGATAAGACAGGGCGGGTAACTGGAAACACCATATATTTT
d_call: TRBD1
clone_size: -
j_call: TRBJ1-3
v_call: TRBV4-3

cdr3_aa: CASSYEVEWNEQFF
cdr3_nt: TGTGCCAGCAGTTACGAGGTAGAATGGAATGAGCAGTTCTTC
d_call: -
clone_size: -
j_call: TRBJ2-1
v_call: TRBV6-6

cdr3_aa: CAGRASYEQYF
cdr3_nt: TGTGCGGGCAGGGCCAGCTACGAGCAGTACTTC
d_call: -
clone_size: once
j_call: TRBJ2-7
v_call: TRBV13

cdr3_aa: CASSSNTGDQPQHF
cdr3_nt: TGTGCCAGCAGCTCCAATACAGGGGACCAGCCCCAGCATTTT
d_call: TRBD1
clone_size: -
j_call: TRBJ1-5
v_call: TRBV11-2

cdr3_aa: CARGDSRIPLYEQYF
cdr3_nt: TGCGCCAGAGGGGACAGTCGGATTCCTCTCTACGAGCAGTACTTC
d_call: TRBD1
clone_size: -
j_call: TRBJ2-7
v_call: TRBV10-1

cdr3_aa: CASSPGLRFIGYTF
cdr3_nt: TGTGCCAGCAGTCCGGGATTGAGGTTTATCGGCTACACCTTC
d_call: -
clone_size: -
j_call: TRBJ1-2
v_call: TRBV28

cdr3_aa: CASSSSGTGKGGYTF
cdr3_nt: TGTGCCAGCAGCTCATCCGGGACAGGAAAAGGTGGCTACACCTTC
d_call: TRBD1
clone_size: few
j_call: TRBJ1-2
v_call: TRBV5-4

cdr3_aa: CASSQGGGVNTGELFF
cdr3_nt: TGCGCCAGCAGCCAAGGTGGGGGCGTGAACACCGGGGAGCTGTTTTTT
d_call: -
clone_size: -
j_call: TRBJ2-2
v_call: TRBV4-1